What follows are 15 T cell receptor beta chains derived from one specimen sequenced in a study of T cell changes during pregnancy in multiple sclerosis. Measured with immunoSEQ multiplex PCR; TCRdb has only the in-frame clones, and not every one. Among approximately 46,000 clones listed, 80% to 90% were seen once. The sequences come from CD8+ T cells from peripheral blood mononuclear cells, collected in the second trimester of pregnancy. The receptors here all came from a female donor with multiple sclerosis, enrolled in a pregnancy study.

The genes are TRBV27 and TRBJ1-6; D gene ambiguous. This CDR3 spans 13 amino acids. Germline CDR1 reads MNHEY; CDR2 reads SMNVEV (reference sequence). The V gene lost 1 base and the J gene lost 13 bases, with 11 bases spanning the gap. The CDR3 DNA reads TGTGCCAGCAGTTTATATCCCCCTCTCCCCCTCCACTTT. Protein sequence: CASSLYPPLPLHF.

The V gene is TRBV19, the J gene TRBJ2-1; D gene uncertain. V lost 3 bases, J lost 1 base, and 7 bases lay in between. The CDR3 extends over 14 amino acids. Germline CDR1 is LNHDA and CDR2 is SQIVND (reference sequence). The DNA of the CDR3 is TGTGCCAGTAGTATTTCCGGGTCCTACAATGAGCAGTTCTTC. It translates to CASSISGSYNEQFF.

The rearrangement joins TRBV28 to TRBJ2-3; 11 bases align to TRBD1. The trim removed 4 bases at V and 2 bases at J, leaving 8 bases unmatched. Looked up from germline, CDR1 is MDHEN and CDR2 is SYDVKM. The CDR3 is 17 amino acids. The CDR3 sequence is CASSSPGTGGNTDTQYF. In DNA, the CDR3 is TGTGCCAGCAGTTCTCCCGGGACAGGGGGGAACACAGATACGCAGTATTTT.

CDR3 amino acids: CASSLLPSGGYEQYF. The CDR3 region has the DNA TGTGCCAGCAGTTTATTACCTAGCGGGGGCTACGAGCAGTACTTC. The rearrangement links TRBV27 to TRBJ2-7; 10 nucleotides match TRBD2. The V gene's germline CDR1 is MNHEY and CDR2 SMNVEV (reference sequence). V was pared by 1 base and J by 3 bases, with 3 bases of the junction left unmatched. This CDR3 comprises 15 residues.

The chain employs TRBV18 and TRBJ1-3; D is ambiguous. The CDR3 length is 17 residues. CDR1 and CDR2 (germline): KGHSH, LQKENI. V shed 2 bases and J shed 0 bases, with 14 bases lying between them. CDR3 sequence (DNA): TGTGCCAGCTCACCAGAGAGGGCGGCGATCTCTGGAAACACCATATATTTT. Protein sequence: CASSPERAAISGNTIYF.

This clone was observed a single time. The V gene is TRBV27, the J gene TRBJ1-4; a possible D gene is TRBD1 (6 bases). The CDR3 runs to 14 residues. Germline V gene lookup returns CDR1 MNHEY and CDR2 SMNVEV (reference sequence). V was cut by 3 bases and J by 8 bases, with 13 bases left in between. The CDR3 region is CASSFRSGGEKLFF. CDR3 sequence (DNA): TGTGCCAGCAGTTTCCGTTCTGGGGGCGAAAAACTGTTTTTT.

The CDR3 loop is CASSRDTSSGNTIYF. CDR3 DNA sequence: TGCGCCAGCAGCCGGGACACAAGCTCTGGAAACACCATATATTTT. This chain connects TRBV5-1 to TRBJ1-3; D is possibly TRBD1 (6 bases). The V gene lost 4 bases and the J gene lost 0 bases, with 11 bases spanning the gap. Germline values: CDR1 SGHRS, CDR2 YFSETQ. This CDR3 spans 15 amino acids.

This clone has just a few counts. This chain links TRBV11-2 with TRBJ1-1; no definite D call. Trimming removed 1 base from V and 6 bases from J, with 6 bases in between. The CDR3 has 12 amino acids. Germline CDR1 and CDR2: SGHAT and FQNNGV. CDR3 in amino acids: CASSLVISEAFF. DNA of the CDR3: TGTGCCAGCAGCTTAGTTATCTCTGAAGCTTTCTTT. The complete variable domain, with remaining parts taken from reference TRBV11-2 and TRBJ1-1, reads EAGVAQSPRYKIIEKRQSVAFWCNPISGHATLYWYQQILGQGPKLLIQFQNNGVVDDSQLPKDRFSAERLKGVDSTLKIQPAKLEDSAVYLCASSLVISEAFFGQGTRLTVV.

The gene calls are TRBV5-1 and TRBJ2-3; 8 bases agree with TRBD1. This CDR3 spans 15 amino acids. V trimming: 5 bases; J trimming: 6 bases; junction bases outside the gene matches: 11. CDR1 is SGHRS, CDR2 YFSETQ, per germline. CDR3 region: CASRGTGRRVDTQYF. The CDR3 bases are TGCGCCAGCAGGGGGACAGGCCGAAGGGTGGATACGCAGTATTTT.

This chain links TRBV7-8 with TRBJ1-5; perhaps TRBD1 as D (6 bases). V was shortened by 5 bases and J by 7 bases, with 12 bases between the two germline ends. This CDR3 is 13 amino acids long. CDR1 is SGHVS and CDR2 is FQNEAQ in the germline V gene. CDR3 loop: CASSTGSVQPQHF. CDR3 DNA: TGTGCCAGCAGCACAGGGTCTGTACAGCCCCAGCATTTT.

Points on this clone: The sample holds other DNA sequences that translate to the same CDR3. This chain uses TRBV30 with TRBJ1-1, with no clear D. With 1 base removed from V and 3 bases from J, the gap between germline ends came to 9 bases. The CDR3 length is 13 residues. Looked up from germline, CDR1 is GTSNPN and CDR2 is SVGIG (reference sequence). CDR3 nucleotide sequence: TGTGCCTGGAGTGAATCCGAGGACACTGAAGCTTTCTTT. Encoded protein: CAWSESEDTEAFF.

The V call is TRBV6-1, the J call TRBJ2-2, with TRBD2 identical over 7 bases. With V trimmed by 6 bases and J by 5 bases, 9 bases remained unmatched. Looked up from germline, CDR1 is MNHNS and CDR2 is SASEGT. This CDR3 comprises 15 residues. The CDR3 DNA sequence: TGTGCCAGCAGCCAACGAATCGGGGGGACCGGGGAGCTGTTTTTT. Protein product: CASSQRIGGTGELFF.

The chain links TRBV27 to TRBJ1-5, with D possibly TRBD1 on 6 matching bases. This CDR3 comprises 15 residues. Germline V gives CDR1 MNHEY, CDR2 SMNVEV (reference sequence). The ends were cut back, 5 bases at V and 3 bases at J, with 14 bases in the middle. The DNA for the CDR3 is TGTGCCAGCAGTCCCACGGACAGTTTCAATCAGCCCCAGCATTTT. Amino acids: CASSPTDSFNQPQHF.

V and J are TRBV4-1 and TRBJ2-1; D is undetermined. The V gene lost 0 bases and the J gene lost 5 bases, with 5 bases spanning the gap. The CDR3 consists of 13 residues. Germline V gene lookup returns CDR1 MGHRA and CDR2 YSYEKL. In DNA, the CDR3 is TGCGCCAGCAGCCAAGATGAGGACAATGAGCAGTTCTTC. It is translated as CASSQDEDNEQFF.

This chain joins TRBV5-1 and TRBJ1-1; possible D gene TRBD1, 5 bases. There are 13 residues in the CDR3. V lost 1 base and J lost 7, with 11 bases in between. Germline V gene data show CDR1 as SGHRS and CDR2 as YFSETQ. CDR3 sequence reads: CASSLSGGDEAFF. The CDR3, as DNA: TGCGCCAGCAGCTTGTCGGGAGGGGATGAAGCTTTCTTT. The whole variable domain, filled in from reference TRBV5-1 and TRBJ1-1, reads KAGVTQTPRYLIKTRGQQVTLSCSPISGHRSVSWYQQTPGQGLQFLFEYFSETQRNKGNFPGRFSGRQFSNSRSEMNVSTLELGDSALYLCASSLSGGDEAFFGQGTRLTVV.